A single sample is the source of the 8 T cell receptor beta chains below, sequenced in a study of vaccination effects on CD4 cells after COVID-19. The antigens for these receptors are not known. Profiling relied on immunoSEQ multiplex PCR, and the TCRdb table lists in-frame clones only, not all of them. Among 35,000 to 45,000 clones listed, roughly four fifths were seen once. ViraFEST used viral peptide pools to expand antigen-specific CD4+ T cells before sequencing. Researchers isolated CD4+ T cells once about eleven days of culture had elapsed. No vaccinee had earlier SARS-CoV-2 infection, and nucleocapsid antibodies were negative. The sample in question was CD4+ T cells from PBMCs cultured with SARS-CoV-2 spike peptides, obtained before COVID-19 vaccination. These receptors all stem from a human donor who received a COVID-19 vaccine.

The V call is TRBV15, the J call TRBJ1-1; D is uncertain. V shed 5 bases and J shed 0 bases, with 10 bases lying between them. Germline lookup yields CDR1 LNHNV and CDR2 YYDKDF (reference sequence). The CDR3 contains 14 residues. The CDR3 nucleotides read TGTGCCACCAGCCGGGAGGCCATGAACACTGAAGCTTTCTTT. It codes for CATSREAMNTEAFF.

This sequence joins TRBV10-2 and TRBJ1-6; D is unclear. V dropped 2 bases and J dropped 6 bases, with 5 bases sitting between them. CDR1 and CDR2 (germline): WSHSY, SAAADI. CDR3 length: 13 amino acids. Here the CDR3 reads CASSEPANSPLHF. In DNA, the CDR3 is TGCGCCAGCAGTGAGCCAGCTAATTCACCCCTCCACTTT.

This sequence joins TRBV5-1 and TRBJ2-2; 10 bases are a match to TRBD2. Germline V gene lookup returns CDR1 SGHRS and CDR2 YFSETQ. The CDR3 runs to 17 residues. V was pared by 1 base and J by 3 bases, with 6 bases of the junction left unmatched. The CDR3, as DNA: TGCGCCAGCAGCTTGTCCAGCGGGGGGGCCGACACCGGGGAGCTGTTTTTT. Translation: CASSLSSGGADTGELFF.

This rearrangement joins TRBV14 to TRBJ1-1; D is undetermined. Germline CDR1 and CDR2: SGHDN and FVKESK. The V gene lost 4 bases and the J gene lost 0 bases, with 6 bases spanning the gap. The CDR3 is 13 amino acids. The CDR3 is CASSRHMNTEAFF. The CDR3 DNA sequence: TGTGCCAGCAGCCGGCATATGAACACTGAAGCTTTCTTT.

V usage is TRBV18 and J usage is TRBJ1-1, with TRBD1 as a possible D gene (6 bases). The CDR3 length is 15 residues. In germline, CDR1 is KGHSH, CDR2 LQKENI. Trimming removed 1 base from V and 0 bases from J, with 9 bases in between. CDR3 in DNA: TGTGCCAGCTCACCACTGACAGGACTGAACACTGAAGCTTTCTTT. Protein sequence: CASSPLTGLNTEAFF.

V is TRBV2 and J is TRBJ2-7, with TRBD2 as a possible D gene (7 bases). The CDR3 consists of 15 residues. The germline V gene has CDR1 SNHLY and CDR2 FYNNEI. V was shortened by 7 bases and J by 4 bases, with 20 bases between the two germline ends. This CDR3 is CASKFRGGGSYEQYV. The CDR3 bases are TGTGCCAGCAAATTCCGAGGGGGGGGCTCTTACGAGCAGTACGTC.

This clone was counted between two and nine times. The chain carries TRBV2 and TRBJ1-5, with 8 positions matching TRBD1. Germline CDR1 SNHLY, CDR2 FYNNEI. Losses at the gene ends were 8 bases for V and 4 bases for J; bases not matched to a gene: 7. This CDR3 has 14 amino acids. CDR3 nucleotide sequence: TGTGCCAGCGATGGACAGGGTTTTAATCAGCCCCAGCATTTT. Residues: CASDGQGFNQPQHF.

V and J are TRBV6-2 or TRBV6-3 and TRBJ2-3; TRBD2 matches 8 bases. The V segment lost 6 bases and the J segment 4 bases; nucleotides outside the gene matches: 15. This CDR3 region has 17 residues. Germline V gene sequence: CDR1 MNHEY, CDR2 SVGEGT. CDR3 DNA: TGTGCCAGCAGCCCCTGGGGTGCGGGGGGCATGGCAGATACGCAGTATTTT. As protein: CASSPWGAGGMADTQYF.